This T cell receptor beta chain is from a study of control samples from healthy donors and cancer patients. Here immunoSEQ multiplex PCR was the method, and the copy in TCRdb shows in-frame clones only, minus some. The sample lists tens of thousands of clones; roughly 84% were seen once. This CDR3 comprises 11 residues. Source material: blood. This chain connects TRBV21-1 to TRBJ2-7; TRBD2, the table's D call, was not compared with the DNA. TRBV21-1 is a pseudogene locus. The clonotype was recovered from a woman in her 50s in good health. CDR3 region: CASSKRHEQYF. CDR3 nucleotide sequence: TGTGCCAGCAGCAAGAGGCACGAGCAGTACTTC.